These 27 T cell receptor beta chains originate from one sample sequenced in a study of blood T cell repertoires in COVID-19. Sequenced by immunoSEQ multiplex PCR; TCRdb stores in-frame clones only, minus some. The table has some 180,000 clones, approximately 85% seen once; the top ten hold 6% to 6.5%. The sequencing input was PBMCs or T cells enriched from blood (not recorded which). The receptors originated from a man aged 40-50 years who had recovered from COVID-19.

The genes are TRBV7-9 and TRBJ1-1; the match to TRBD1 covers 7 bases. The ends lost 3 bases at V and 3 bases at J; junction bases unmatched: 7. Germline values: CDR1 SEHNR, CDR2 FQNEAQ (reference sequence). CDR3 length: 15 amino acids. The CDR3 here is CASSFQGDVDTEAFF. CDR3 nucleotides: TGTGCCAGCAGCTTTCAGGGGGACGTCGACACTGAAGCTTTCTTT.

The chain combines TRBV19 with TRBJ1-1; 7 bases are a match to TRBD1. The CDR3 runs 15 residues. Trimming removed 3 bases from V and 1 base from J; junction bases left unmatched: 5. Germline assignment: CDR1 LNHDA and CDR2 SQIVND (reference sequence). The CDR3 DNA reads TGTGCCAGTAGTATTGCGACAGGGAGGAACACTGAAGCTTTCTTT. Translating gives CASSIATGRNTEAFF.

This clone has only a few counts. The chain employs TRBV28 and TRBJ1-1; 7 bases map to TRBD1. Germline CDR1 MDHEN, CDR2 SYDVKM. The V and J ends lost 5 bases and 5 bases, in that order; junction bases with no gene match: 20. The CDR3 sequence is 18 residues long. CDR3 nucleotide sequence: TGTGCCAGCAGTCTAAATCCACAGGGGCGACTTGTAAATACTGAAGCTTTCTTT. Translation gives CASSLNPQGRLVNTEAFF.

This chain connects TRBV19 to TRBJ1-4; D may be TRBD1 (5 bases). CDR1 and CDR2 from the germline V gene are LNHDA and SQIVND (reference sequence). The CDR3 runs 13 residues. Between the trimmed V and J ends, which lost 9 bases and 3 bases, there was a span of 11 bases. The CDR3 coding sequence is TGTGCCAGCGGGGGGGGAGCTAATGAAAAACTGTTTTTT. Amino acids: CASGGGANEKLFF. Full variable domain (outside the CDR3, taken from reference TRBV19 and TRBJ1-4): DGGITQSPKYLFRKEGQNVTLSCEQNLNHDAMYWYRQDPGQGLRLIYYSQIVNDFQKGDIAEGYSVSREKKESFPLTVTSAQKNPTAFYLCASGGGANEKLFFGSGTQLSVL.

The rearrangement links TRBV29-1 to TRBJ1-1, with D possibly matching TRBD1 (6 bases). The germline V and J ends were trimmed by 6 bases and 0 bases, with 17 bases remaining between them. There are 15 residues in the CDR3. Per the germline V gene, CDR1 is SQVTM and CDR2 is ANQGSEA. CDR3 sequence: CSVVPLTGLNTEAFF. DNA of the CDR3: TGCAGCGTCGTACCCTTGACAGGCTTGAACACTGAAGCTTTCTTT. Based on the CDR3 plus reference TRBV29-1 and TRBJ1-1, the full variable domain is SAVISQKPSRDICQRGTSLTIQCQVDSQVTMMFWYRQQPGQSLTLIATANQGSEATYESGFVIDKFPISRPNLTFSTLTVSNMSPEDSSIYLCSVVPLTGLNTEAFFGQGTRLTVV.

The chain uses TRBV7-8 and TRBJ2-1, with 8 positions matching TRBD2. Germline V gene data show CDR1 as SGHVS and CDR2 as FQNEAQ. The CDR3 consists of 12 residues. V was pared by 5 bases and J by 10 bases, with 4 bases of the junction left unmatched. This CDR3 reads CASSLAGGEQFF. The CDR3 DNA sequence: TGTGCCAGCAGCCTCGCGGGAGGAGAGCAGTTCTTC.

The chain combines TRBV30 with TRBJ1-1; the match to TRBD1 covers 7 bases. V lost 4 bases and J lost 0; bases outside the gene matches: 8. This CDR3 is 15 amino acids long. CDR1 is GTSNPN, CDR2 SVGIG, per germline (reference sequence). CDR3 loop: CAWTSGTVLNTEAFF. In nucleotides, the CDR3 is TGTGCCTGGACCTCAGGGACAGTACTGAACACTGAAGCTTTCTTT. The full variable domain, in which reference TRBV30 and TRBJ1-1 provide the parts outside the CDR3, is SQTIHQWPATLVQPVGSPLSLECTVEGTSNPNLYWYRQAAGRGLQLLFYSVGIGQISSEVPQNLSASRPQDRQFILSSKKLLLSDSGFYLCAWTSGTVLNTEAFFGQGTRLTVV.

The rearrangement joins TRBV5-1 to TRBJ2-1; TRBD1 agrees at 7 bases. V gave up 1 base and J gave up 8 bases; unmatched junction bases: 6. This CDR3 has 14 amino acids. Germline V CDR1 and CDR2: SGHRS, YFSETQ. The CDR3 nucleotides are TGCGCCAGCAGCTTGAGACAGGGTACGGATGAGCAGTTCTTC. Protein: CASSLRQGTDEQFF.

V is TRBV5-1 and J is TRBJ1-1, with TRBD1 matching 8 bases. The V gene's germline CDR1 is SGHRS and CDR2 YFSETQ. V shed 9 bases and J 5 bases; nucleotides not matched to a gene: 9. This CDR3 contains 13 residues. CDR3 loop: CATSTGANTEAFF. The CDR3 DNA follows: TGCGCCACATCGACAGGGGCGAATACTGAAGCTTTCTTT.

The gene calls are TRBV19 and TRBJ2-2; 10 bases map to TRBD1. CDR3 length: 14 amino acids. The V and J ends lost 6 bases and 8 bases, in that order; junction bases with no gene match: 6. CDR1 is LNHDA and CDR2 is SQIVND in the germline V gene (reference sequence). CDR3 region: CASRDRGLRGELFF. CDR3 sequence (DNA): TGTGCCAGTAGAGACAGGGGGCTGAGGGGGGAGCTGTTTTTT.

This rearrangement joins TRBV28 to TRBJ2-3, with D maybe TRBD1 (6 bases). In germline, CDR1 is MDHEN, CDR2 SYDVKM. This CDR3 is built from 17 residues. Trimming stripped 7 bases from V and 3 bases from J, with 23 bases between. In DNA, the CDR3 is TGTGCCAGCACCGGGACACGGGTCGGTTTAGGGACAGATACGCAGTATTTT. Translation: CASTGTRVGLGTDTQYF.

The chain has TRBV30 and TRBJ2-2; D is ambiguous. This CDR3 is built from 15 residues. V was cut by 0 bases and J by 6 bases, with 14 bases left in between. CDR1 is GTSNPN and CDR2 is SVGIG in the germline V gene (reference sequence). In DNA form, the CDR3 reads TGTGCCTGGAGTGTACTAAGCGTCGTAGCCGGGGAGCTGTTTTTT. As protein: CAWSVLSVVAGELFF.

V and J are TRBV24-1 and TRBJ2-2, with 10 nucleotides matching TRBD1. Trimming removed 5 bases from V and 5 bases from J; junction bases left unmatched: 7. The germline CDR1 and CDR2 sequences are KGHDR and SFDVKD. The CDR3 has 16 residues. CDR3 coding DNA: TGTGCCACCAGTGCCCTGGACAGGGGGGTGACCGGGGAGCTGTTTTTT. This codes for CATSALDRGVTGELFF.

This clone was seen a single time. DNA for the CDR3: TGCGCCAGCAGCTTGGAAGACTCCACTGGAGGCTACACCTTC. It yields the protein CASSLEDSTGGYTF. V usage is TRBV5-1 and J usage is TRBJ1-2; D call uncertain. Trimming pared 0 bases from V and 8 bases from J, leaving 14 bases between. The CDR3 runs 14 residues. Per the germline V gene, CDR1 is SGHRS and CDR2 is YFSETQ.

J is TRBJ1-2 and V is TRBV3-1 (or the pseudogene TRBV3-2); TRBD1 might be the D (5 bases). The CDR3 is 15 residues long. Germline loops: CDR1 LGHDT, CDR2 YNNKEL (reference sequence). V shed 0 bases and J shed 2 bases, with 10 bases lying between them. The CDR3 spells CASSQEYRTNYGYTF. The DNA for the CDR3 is TGTGCCAGCAGCCAAGAGTATCGGACAAACTATGGCTACACCTTC.

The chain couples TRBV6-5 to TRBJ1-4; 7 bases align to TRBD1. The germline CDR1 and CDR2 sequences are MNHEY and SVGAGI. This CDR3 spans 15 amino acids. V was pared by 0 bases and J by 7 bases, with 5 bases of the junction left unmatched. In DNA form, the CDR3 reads TGTGCCAGCAGTTACTCAGGGGGCGGGTTTGAAAAACTGTTTTTT. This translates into CASSYSGGGFEKLFF.

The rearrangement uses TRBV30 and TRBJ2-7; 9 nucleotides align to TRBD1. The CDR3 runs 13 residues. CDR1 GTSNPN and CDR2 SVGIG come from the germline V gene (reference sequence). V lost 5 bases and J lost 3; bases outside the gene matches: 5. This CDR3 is CAWSKTGGYEQYF. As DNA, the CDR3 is TGTGCCTGGTCCAAGACAGGGGGCTACGAGCAGTACTTC.

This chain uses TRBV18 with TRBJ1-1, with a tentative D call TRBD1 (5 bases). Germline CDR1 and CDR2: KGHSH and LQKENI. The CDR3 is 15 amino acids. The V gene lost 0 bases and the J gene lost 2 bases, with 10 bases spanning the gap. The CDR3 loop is CASSPPQGINTEAFF. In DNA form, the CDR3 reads TGTGCCAGCTCACCACCGCAGGGCATCAACACTGAAGCTTTCTTT.

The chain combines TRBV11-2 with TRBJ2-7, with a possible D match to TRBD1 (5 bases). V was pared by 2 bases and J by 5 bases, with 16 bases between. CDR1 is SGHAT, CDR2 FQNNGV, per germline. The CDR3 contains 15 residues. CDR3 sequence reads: CASSLQRQPENEQYF. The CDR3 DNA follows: TGTGCCAGCAGCTTACAGAGACAGCCCGAGAACGAGCAGTACTTC.

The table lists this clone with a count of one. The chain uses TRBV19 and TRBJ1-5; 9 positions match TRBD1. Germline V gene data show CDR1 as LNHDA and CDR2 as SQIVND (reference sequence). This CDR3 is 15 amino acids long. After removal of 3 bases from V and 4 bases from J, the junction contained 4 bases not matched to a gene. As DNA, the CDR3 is TGTGCCAGTAGTATGGGACAGGGAGCGAATCAGCCCCAGCATTTT. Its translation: CASSMGQGANQPQHF.

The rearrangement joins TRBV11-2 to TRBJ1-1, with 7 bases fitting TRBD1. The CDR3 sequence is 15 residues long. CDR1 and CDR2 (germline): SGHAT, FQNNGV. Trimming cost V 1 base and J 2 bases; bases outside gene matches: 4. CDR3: CASSLAGGPNTEAFF. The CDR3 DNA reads TGTGCCAGCAGCTTAGCAGGGGGACCCAACACTGAAGCTTTCTTT.

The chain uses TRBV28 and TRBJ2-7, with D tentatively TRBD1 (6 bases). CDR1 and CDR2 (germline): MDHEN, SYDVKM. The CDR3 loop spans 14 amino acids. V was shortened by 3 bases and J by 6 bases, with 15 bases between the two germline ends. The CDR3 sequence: CASSFRGVWREQYF. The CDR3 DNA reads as TGTGCCAGCAGTTTCAGGGGAGTATGGCGCGAGCAGTACTTC.

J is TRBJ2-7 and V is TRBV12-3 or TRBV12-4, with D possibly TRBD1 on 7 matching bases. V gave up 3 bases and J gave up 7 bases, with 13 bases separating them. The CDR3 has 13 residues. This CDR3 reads CASSFRGREEQYF. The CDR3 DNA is TGTGCCAGCAGTTTTAGGGGGCGGGAAGAGCAGTACTTC.

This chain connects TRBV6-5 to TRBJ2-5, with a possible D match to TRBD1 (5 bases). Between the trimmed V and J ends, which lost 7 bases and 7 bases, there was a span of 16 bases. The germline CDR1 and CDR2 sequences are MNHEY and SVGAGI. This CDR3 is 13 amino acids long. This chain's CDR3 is CASTPDSQRTQYF. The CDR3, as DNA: TGTGCCAGCACGCCAGACAGCCAGAGGACCCAGTACTTC.

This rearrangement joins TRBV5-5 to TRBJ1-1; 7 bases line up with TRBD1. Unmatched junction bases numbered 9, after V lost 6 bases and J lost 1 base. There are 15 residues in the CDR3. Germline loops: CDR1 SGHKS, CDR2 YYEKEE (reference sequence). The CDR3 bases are TGTGCCAGCACCGCCTCCCGACAGGGGAACACTGAAGCTTTCTTT. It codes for CASTASRQGNTEAFF.

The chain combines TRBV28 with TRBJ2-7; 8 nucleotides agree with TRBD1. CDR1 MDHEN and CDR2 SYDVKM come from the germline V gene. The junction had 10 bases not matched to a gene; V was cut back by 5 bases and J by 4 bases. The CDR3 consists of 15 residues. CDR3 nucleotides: TGTGCCAGCAGTCCACCGACAGGGGTTCGGTACGAGCAGTACTTC. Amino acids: CASSPPTGVRYEQYF.

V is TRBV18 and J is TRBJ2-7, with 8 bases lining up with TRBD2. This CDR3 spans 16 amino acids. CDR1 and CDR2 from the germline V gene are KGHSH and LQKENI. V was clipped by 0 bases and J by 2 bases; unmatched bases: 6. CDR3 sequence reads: CASSPPGGRRTYEQYF. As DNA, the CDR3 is TGTGCCAGCTCACCACCGGGCGGGAGGAGAACCTACGAGCAGTACTTC.